This paragraph covers one T cell receptor (beta chain) sequence. A few counts support this clone. Which antigen it targets is not known. Nothing much larger sits one base from this clone, and base qualities are not available. Library preparation was by the immunoSEQ multiplex PCR assay. Entries here come from immuneACCESS through TCRdb and include only in-frame sequences with V and J called. Some clones fail to appear in such tables; in the studies checked, an unresolved V gene covers under half of the shortfall, and the cause of the remainder is unknown. The sample table contains 35,000 to 55,000 clones; only one count was recorded for 70% of them. The top ten hold roughly 15% of the sample. This specimen comes from a study of control samples from healthy donors and cancer patients (dated by TCRdb to 2019 to 2021). The CDR3 holds 17 amino acids from the cysteine to the phenylalanine. Left in the record is the CDR3 DNA by itself, 51 bases read in frame from the first base. At the junction V is shortened by 1 base and J by 1 base; bases outside the gene matches: 5. Looking up the germline V gene (reference sequence) yields CDR1 LNHDA and CDR2 SQIVND.

The sequence was collected from a male donor with melanoma. Material for sequencing was formalin-fixed, paraffin-embedded tissue. This receptor chain uses TRBV19 and TRBJ2-5; a stretch of 11 junction bases matches TRBD2. The bases read TGTGCCAGTAGTATAGGTCCTAGCGGGAGGTTCCAAGAGACCCAGTACTTC. It translates to CASSIGPSGRFQETQYF.